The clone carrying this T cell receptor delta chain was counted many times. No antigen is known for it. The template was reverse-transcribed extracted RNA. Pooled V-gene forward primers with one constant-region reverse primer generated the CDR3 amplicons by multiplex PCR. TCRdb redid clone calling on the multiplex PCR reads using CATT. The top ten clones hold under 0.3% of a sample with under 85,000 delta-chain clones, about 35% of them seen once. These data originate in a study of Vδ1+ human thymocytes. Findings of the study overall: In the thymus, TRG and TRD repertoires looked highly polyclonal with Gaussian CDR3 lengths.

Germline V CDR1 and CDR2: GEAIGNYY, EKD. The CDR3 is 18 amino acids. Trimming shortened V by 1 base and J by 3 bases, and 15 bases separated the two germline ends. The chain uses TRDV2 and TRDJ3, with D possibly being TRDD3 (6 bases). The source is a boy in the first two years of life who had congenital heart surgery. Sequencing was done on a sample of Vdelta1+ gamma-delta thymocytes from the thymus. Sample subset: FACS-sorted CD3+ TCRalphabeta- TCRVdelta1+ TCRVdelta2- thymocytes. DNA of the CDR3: TGTGCCTGTGACACTAGGACTGGGAGTTTCTGGGACACCCGACAGATGTTTTTC. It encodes CACDTRTGSFWDTRQMFF.